This TCR beta chain was obtained from a study of T cell responses to AZD1222 COVID-19 vaccine. The table came from immunoSEQ multiplex PCR; TCRdb's copy has only in-frame clones and leaves some out. The table includes about 140,000 clones, approximately 93% detected once. Notes on this clone: Antigen unknown.

The germline V and J ends were trimmed by 3 bases and 4 bases, with 7 bases remaining between them. The CDR3 is 12 amino acids. Germline V gives CDR1 SGHAT, CDR2 FQNNGV. General study results and limits: After the peak T cell response, and only then, were repertoires sampled.

This clonotype was sampled from an adult in good health. The chain uses TRBV11-2 and TRBJ2-7; D is unresolved. The specimen comprised peripheral blood, sampled on day 0 of MenACWY control vaccination. The CDR3 sequence is CASSFTAYEQYF. The CDR3 region has the DNA TGTGCCAGCAGCTTTACGGCTTACGAGCAGTACTTC.